This T cell receptor (beta chain) was identified in a study of resident and recirculating memory T cells in vitiligo. Overall study context: Each patient gave two lesional and two nonlesional epidermal shave biopsies, plus PBMCs. Whole samples, not sorted cells, were homogenized and used for genomic DNA extraction. Whole-study results and caveats: Different lesions suggested infiltration by different T cell clones. Vitiligo lesions lacked a unique dominant clone, and clonality varied.

V trimming: 4 bases; J trimming: 4 bases; junction bases outside the gene matches: 10. Germline V gene sequence: CDR1 LGHNA, CDR2 YSLEER. This CDR3 spans 16 amino acids. For this clone: Its antigen is not known.

Data came from immunoSEQ multiplex PCR; TCRdb stores just in-frame clones and leaves some out. Among more than 70,000 clones, about 91% were seen once, and the ten largest hold more than 4.5%. The sequencing sample was made of blood. The rearrangement uses TRBV4-3 and TRBJ1-1; 9 positions agree with TRBD1. The source is a male donor with vitiligo. CDR3 amino acids: CASSLRPGQGGTEAFF. CDR3 nucleotides: TGCGCCAGCAGCCTTCGTCCGGGACAGGGTGGCACTGAAGCTTTCTTT.